These 6 T cell receptor beta chains originate from one sample sequenced in a study of Tregs in tolerant kidney transplant recipients (dated by TCRdb to 2018 to 2020). Reading the label with the study, this specimen's time point is: blood sample drawn before combined kidney and bone marrow transplant. The library came from the immunoSEQ multiplex PCR assay. Here the immuneACCESS table is served through TCRdb, limited to in-frame sequences with V and J called. Missing clones are a known gap in these copies; in checked studies unresolved V genes cover under half, and the rest lacks a known reason. The sample contains 55,000 to 80,000 clones, around 98% of them found a single time. 0.34% of the sample lies in the top ten. The material sequenced was Tregs from blood, taken before the transplant. The receptors stem from a human donor who received a combined kidney and bone marrow transplant.

The chain recombines TRBV29-1 with TRBJ1-1, with 8 bases identical to TRBD1. There are 11 residues in the CDR3. The trim removed 4 bases at V and 7 bases at J, leaving 2 bases unmatched. CDR1 is SQVTM, CDR2 ANQGSEA, per germline. CDR3 residues: CSVGQGSEAFF. CDR3 bases: TGCAGCGTTGGACAGGGGAGTGAAGCTTTCTTT.

The chain joins TRBV4-1 to TRBJ2-7; 8 bases align to TRBD2. Trimming at V came to 3 bases and at J to 6 bases, leaving 13 bases not matched to a gene. This CDR3 contains 16 residues. Germline V gene sequence: CDR1 MGHRA, CDR2 YSYEKL. CDR3 nucleotides: TGCGCCAGCAGCCACACGGCGGGGACTAGGTCTCGCGAGCAGTACTTC. This codes for CASSHTAGTRSREQYF.

The chain is built from TRBV5-5 and TRBJ2-2; D perhaps matches TRBD2 (6 bases). V was pared by 5 bases and J by 0 bases, with 11 bases between. The CDR3 contains 15 residues. Germline CDR1 reads SGHKS; CDR2 reads YYEKEE (reference sequence). DNA of the CDR3: TGTGCCAGCAGGGGACTTAGGACGAACACCGGGGAGCTGTTTTTT. As protein: CASRGLRTNTGELFF.

The chain couples TRBV4-1 to TRBJ2-7, with 10 bases lining up with TRBD2. This CDR3 is 18 amino acids long. The J segment lost 2 bases and the V segment lost 4 bases, leaving 14 bases of the junction unmatched. CDR1 and CDR2 from the germline V gene are MGHRA and YSYEKL. Here the CDR3 reads CASSPSRGLAGDAYEQYF. The CDR3 DNA reads TGCGCCAGCAGCCCCTCAAGGGGGCTAGCGGGGGACGCCTACGAGCAGTACTTC.

The V call is TRBV5-4, the J call TRBJ2-5; the match to TRBD2 covers 10 bases. J lost 5 bases, V lost 0 bases, and 7 bases had no gene match. The CDR3 sequence is 16 residues long. Per the germline V gene, CDR1 is SGHNT and CDR2 is YYREEE (reference sequence). The CDR3 DNA follows: TGTGCCAGCAGCTTGGACTTAAGCGGGGGGGCGGAGACCCAGTACTTC. It encodes CASSLDLSGGAETQYF.

This chain connects TRBV11-3 to TRBJ1-3, with TRBD1 as a possible D gene (5 bases). CDR1 SGHNT and CDR2 YENEEA come from the germline V gene. The CDR3 has 13 residues. V lost 5 bases and J 4 bases, leaving 9 bases between the germline ends. For the CDR3, the DNA is TGTGCCAGCAGCGGGGGGTCCGGAAACACCATATATTTT. This sequence encodes CASSGGSGNTIYF.